This paragraph reports one T cell receptor beta chain. The antigen remains unidentified. The V and J ends lost 0 bases and 0 bases respectively, with 9 bases between them. This CDR3 has 16 residues. Per the germline V gene, CDR1 is SGHRS and CDR2 is YFSETQ. Profiled with immunoSEQ multiplex PCR; TCRdb holds only in-frame clones, not every one. The sample has 70,000 or so clones, under 90% seen once. This sample stems from a study of OX40 agonist ivuxolimab in advanced cancers. Notes on the study in general: At 0.1-3.0 mg/kg, partial responders had clonal expansion among the lowest observed.

The gene calls are TRBV5-1 and TRBJ1-4; D may be TRBD1 (5 bases). This receptor was taken from an adult with an advanced solid tumor such as melanoma, head and neck, liver or kidney cancer. The sample consisted of CD4+ or CD8+ T cells sorted from blood, taken in a trial of the OX40 agonist ivuxolimab. The CDR3 DNA reads TGCGCCAGCAGCTTGGCCGGGGGAACAACTAATGAAAAACTGTTTTTT. It yields the protein CASSLAGGTTNEKLFF.